The sequence of this T cell receptor (beta chain) was determined in a study of CD8+CD57+ T cells in acquired aplastic anemia. This clonotype was recorded at least ten times. Its antigen is undetermined. Trimming shortened V by 4 bases and J by 1 base, and 8 bases separated the two germline ends. Germline CDR1 reads SGHTS; CDR2 reads YDEGEE. This CDR3 spans 13 amino acids. Points from the study as a whole: The study identified roughly 29 CD8+ CDR3 sequences shared by patients and controls.

Patients who underwent sequencing had shown CD8+CD57+ cell expansion by flow cytometry. Severe acquired aplastic anemia was diagnosed in all patients. Blood sampling was performed on the patients, and none of them had received therapy by then. It was genomic DNA that served as the template for profiling TCR beta VDJ and CDR3. One entry per CDR3 protein results from TCRdb running MiXCR on the reads. This repertoire shows 150,000 to 200,000 distinct CDR3 sequences, around half found once; its top ten account for around 1%. The rearrangement links TRBV5-8 to TRBJ1-1, with D uncertain. This clonotype originated in a human donor with aplastic anemia. Sequenced: sorted CD4+, CD8+, or CD8+CD57+ T cells (not recorded which) from PBMCs. This CDR3 reads CASSNGQNTEAFF. In nucleotides, the CDR3 is TGTGCCAGCAGCAACGGGCAGAACACTGAAGCTTTCTTT.